The clone carrying this T cell receptor (beta chain) appeared once. Its antigen is still unknown. Repertoires were generated with immunoSEQ multiplex PCR, while TCRdb's copy carries only in-frame clones and drops some. The sample has just under 75,000 clones, approximately 90% seen once. This entry is derived from a study of OX40 agonist ivuxolimab in advanced cancers. Study-level information: While on treatment, patients had intravenous ivuxolimab at 0.01 to 10 mg/kg every 2 weeks. The study's findings and limits: Expanded clones were, on average, more numerous among CD8+ T cells than CD4+. Also present in some nonresponders was a low level of normalized T-cell clonal expansion.

Germline V gene sequence: CDR1 WNHNN, CDR2 SYGVQD (reference sequence). J was trimmed by 3 bases and V by 5 bases; bases with no gene match: 3. This CDR3 comprises 13 residues. The rearrangement joins TRBV10-1 to TRBJ1-1, with 7 bases fitting TRBD1. Sequenced here: CD4+ or CD8+ T cells sorted from blood, sampled in a trial of the OX40 agonist ivuxolimab. The origin of this receptor is an adult with an advanced solid tumor such as melanoma, head and neck, liver or kidney cancer. The DNA for the CDR3 is TGCGCCAGCAGTCGACAGGGCTACACTGAAGCTTTCTTT. As protein: CASSRQGYTEAFF.